A single sample is the source of the 28 T cell receptor beta chains below, sequenced in a study of T cell changes during pregnancy in multiple sclerosis. TCRdb's copy holds only in-frame clones and misses some; the assay was immunoSEQ multiplex PCR. The table lists roughly 110,000 clones, just under 95% of them singletons, with less than 2% in the top ten. Specimen: peripheral blood, collected after pregnancy. Receptors were obtained from a female donor with multiple sclerosis, enrolled in a pregnancy study.

This clone occurred a few times. Germline is not matched at one junction end, which may reflect a read error. The chain employs TRBV5-6 and TRBJ1-1; D unclear. Germline V lookup: CDR1 SGHDT, CDR2 YYEEEE. The CDR3 totals 12 residues. In DNA, the CDR3 is TGTGCCAGCAGCTTAATGAACTCTGAAGCTTTCTTT. Translated: CASSLMNSEAFF. The full variable domain, with the rest looked up from reference TRBV5-6 and TRBJ1-1, is DAGVTQSPTHLIKTRGQQVTLRCSPKSGHDTVSWYQQALGQGPQFIFQYYEEEERQRGNFPDRFSGHQFPNYSSELNVNALLLGDSALYLCASSLMNSEAFFGQGTRLTVV.

This clone was observed a handful of times. The J gene is TRBJ1-1, the V gene TRBV5-1, with D perhaps TRBD1 (6 bases). This CDR3 is 13 amino acids long. Between the trimmed V and J ends, which lost 4 bases and 8 bases, there was a span of 15 bases. The germline CDR1 and CDR2 sequences are SGHRS and YFSETQ. CDR3 DNA sequence: TGCGCCAGCAGCCCCGCGGACAGCCAGGAAGCTTTCTTT. Encoded protein: CASSPADSQEAFF.

This rearrangement joins TRBV6-5 to TRBJ1-1, with no clear D. The CDR3 totals 14 residues. From germline, CDR1 is MNHEY and CDR2 SVGAGI. Between the trimmed V and J ends, which lost 10 bases and 1 base, there was a span of 16 bases. The CDR3 region is CATRISNRNTEAFF. The CDR3 DNA reads as TGTGCCACACGAATCTCGAACAGGAACACTGAAGCTTTCTTT.

The V gene is TRBV28, the J gene TRBJ2-3; 15 bases match TRBD2. Trimming took 7 bases from V and 2 from J; bases not matched to a gene: 4. The CDR3 loop spans 16 amino acids. Germline V gives CDR1 MDHEN, CDR2 SYDVKM. CDR3 region: CASKGLAGGYTDTQYF. The DNA for the CDR3 is TGTGCCAGCAAGGGACTAGCGGGAGGCTACACAGATACGCAGTATTTT.

The rearrangement links TRBV29-1 to TRBJ1-2; perhaps TRBD1 as D (5 bases). Trimming left V 3 bases short and J 3 bases short, with 8 bases between. The CDR3 length is 12 residues. From germline, CDR1 is SQVTM and CDR2 ANQGSEA. The CDR3 DNA is TGCAGCGTTGAGGGGGGAGACTATGGCTACACCTTC. The encoded protein is CSVEGGDYGYTF. The full variable domain, rest sourced from reference TRBV29-1 and TRBJ1-2, is SAVISQKPSRDICQRGTSLTIQCQVDSQVTMMFWYRQQPGQSLTLIATANQGSEATYESGFVIDKFPISRPNLTFSTLTVSNMSPEDSSIYLCSVEGGDYGYTFGSGTRLTVV.

In this sample, this clone turned up once. This chain joins TRBV21-1 and TRBJ1-2; TRBD1 is the table's D call, not checked against the DNA. TRBV21-1 is designated a pseudogene. This CDR3 is built from 16 residues. For the CDR3, the DNA is TGTGCCAGCAGCGGTCGGACAGGGCCAGAGTGGGAGGGCTACACCTTC. The encoded protein is CASSGRTGPEWEGYTF.

CDR3 sequence: CASSLRSPGLSNQPQHF. CDR3 bases: TGTGCCAGCAGCTTACGGTCCCCGGGGTTAAGCAATCAGCCCCAGCATTTT. The chain employs TRBV7-8 and TRBJ1-5, with D unresolved. The CDR3 spans 17 residues. Trimming stripped 2 bases from V and 1 base from J, with 15 bases between. Germline CDR1 and CDR2: SGHVS and FQNEAQ. Complete variable domain (other parts from reference TRBV7-8 and TRBJ1-5): GAGVSQSPRYKVAKRGQDVALRCDPISGHVSLFWYQQALGQGPEFLTYFQNEAQLDKSGLPSDRFFAERPEGSVSTLKIQRTQQEDSAVYLCASSLRSPGLSNQPQHFGDGTRLSIL.

The chain has TRBV19 and TRBJ2-5, with 9 nucleotides matching TRBD2. CDR1 LNHDA and CDR2 SQIVND come from the germline V gene (reference sequence). The ends lost 5 bases at V and 0 bases at J; junction bases unmatched: 4. The CDR3 sequence is 15 residues long. The CDR3 spells CASSVGLAYQETQYF. CDR3 coding DNA: TGTGCCAGTAGTGTGGGACTAGCCTACCAAGAGACCCAGTACTTC.

The chain employs TRBV7-9 and TRBJ1-2, with 7 bases identical to TRBD1. The CDR3 runs 13 residues. CDR1 and CDR2 from the germline V gene are SEHNR and FQNEAQ (reference sequence). Trimming removed 1 base from V and 8 bases from J; junction bases left unmatched: 4. CDR3 sequence: CASSLEGGWGYTF. Here the CDR3 DNA reads TGTGCCAGCAGCTTAGAAGGGGGCTGGGGCTACACCTTC.

The V gene is TRBV9, the J gene TRBJ2-1, with a weak D call TRBD2 (6 bases). CDR1 and CDR2 from the germline V gene are SGDLS and YYNGEE. The V and J ends lost 0 bases and 4 bases respectively, with 11 bases between them. This CDR3 spans 15 amino acids. The CDR3 loop is CASSVDGRSYNEQFF. CDR3 DNA sequence: TGTGCCAGCAGCGTAGACGGGAGATCTTACAATGAGCAGTTCTTC.

The chain carries TRBV28 and TRBJ1-5; TRBD1 might be the D (5 bases). V shed 5 bases and J shed 6 bases, with 11 bases lying between them. Germline V gives CDR1 MDHEN, CDR2 SYDVKM. This CDR3 has 13 residues. This CDR3 reads CASSRPGGQPQHF. For the CDR3, the DNA is TGTGCCAGCAGTCGGCCGGGGGGTCAGCCCCAGCATTTT.

The chain is built from TRBV7-9 and TRBJ2-1, with D maybe TRBD2 (6 bases). CDR1 SEHNR and CDR2 FQNEAQ come from the germline V gene (reference sequence). The V end was cut by 11 bases, the J end by 0 bases, with 14 bases between. This CDR3 is built from 14 residues. The CDR3 nucleotides read TGTGCCGTGGTTGGAGGGAGCTCCTACAATGAGCAGTTCTTC. Translation gives CAVVGGSSYNEQFF. The entire variable domain, with the rest obtained from reference TRBV7-9 and TRBJ2-1, is as follows: DTGVSQNPRHKITKRGQNVTFRCDPISEHNRLYWYRQTLGQGPEFLTYFQNEAQLEKSRLLSDRFSAERPKGSFSTLEIQRTEQGDSAMYLCAVVGGSSYNEQFFGPGTRLTVL.

The rearrangement uses TRBV19 and TRBJ2-2, with 9 bases matching TRBD1. Germline-derived CDR1 and CDR2 are LNHDA and SQIVND (reference sequence). This CDR3 has 14 amino acids. After removal of 8 bases from V and 1 base from J, the junction contained 2 bases not matched to a gene. The CDR3 here is CASGTGRNTGELFF. The CDR3 DNA sequence: TGTGCCAGTGGGACAGGGAGGAACACCGGGGAGCTGTTTTTT.

V is TRBV28 and J is TRBJ2-3; 7 nucleotides align to TRBD2. From germline, CDR1 is MDHEN and CDR2 SYDVKM. The CDR3 loop spans 15 amino acids. V lost 6 bases and J lost 3; bases outside the gene matches: 9. In DNA, the CDR3 is TGTGCCAGCAGCCCTGGACTAGTTGGTACAGATACGCAGTATTTT. It translates to CASSPGLVGTDTQYF.

The CDR3 protein is CASSEGTGGNEKLFF. The CDR3 region has the DNA TGTGCCAGTTCAGAAGGGACAGGGGGTAATGAAAAACTGTTTTTT. The V and J genes are TRBV6-1 and TRBJ1-4; 11 positions agree with TRBD1. CDR3 length: 15 residues. J gave up 4 bases and V 9 bases, and 7 bases lay outside the gene matches. CDR1 MNHNS and CDR2 SASEGT come from the germline V gene.

The rearrangement links TRBV5-4 to TRBJ2-1, with D possibly being TRBD2 (6 bases). V dropped 6 bases and J dropped 5 bases, with 18 bases sitting between them. The CDR3 runs to 15 residues. The germline CDR1 and CDR2 sequences are SGHNT and YYREEE (reference sequence). DNA of the CDR3: TGTGCCAGCAAGAGCCTCGCGGGACCAAACAATGAGCAGTTCTTC. Translation: CASKSLAGPNNEQFF.

The chain carries TRBV2 and TRBJ2-7; tentative D call: TRBD1 (6 bases). Germline V gene data show CDR1 as SNHLY and CDR2 as FYNNEI. This CDR3 spans 13 amino acids. Trimming shortened V by 7 bases and J by 6 bases, and 16 bases separated the two germline ends. CDR3 amino acids: CASNRQAASEQYF. For the CDR3, the DNA is TGTGCCAGCAATCGACAGGCGGCTAGCGAGCAGTACTTC.

The CDR3 reads CASSSSQGRGGYGYTF. As DNA, the CDR3 is TGTGCCAGCAGCTCCTCCCAGGGGAGGGGGGGCTATGGCTACACCTTC. The V and J genes are TRBV7-2 and TRBJ1-2; D is perhaps TRBD1 (6 bases). CDR1 is SGHTA, CDR2 FQGNSA, per germline. This CDR3 is built from 16 residues. V was shortened by 4 bases and J by 4 bases, with 19 bases between the two germline ends.

The chain combines TRBV5-1 with TRBJ2-2; the D gene is possibly TRBD2 (6 bases). Germline CDR1 and CDR2: SGHRS and YFSETQ. The V gene lost 3 bases and the J gene lost 6 bases, with 21 bases spanning the gap. This CDR3 is built from 17 residues. CDR3 in amino acids: CASSYGKRQGGPGELFF. The DNA of the CDR3 is TGCGCCAGCAGCTATGGAAAGAGGCAGGGAGGTCCCGGGGAGCTGTTTTTT.

J is TRBJ1-3 and V is TRBV5-1; D is unclear. Germline assignment: CDR1 SGHRS and CDR2 YFSETQ. The V gene lost 1 base and the J gene lost 0 bases, with 11 bases spanning the gap. CDR3 size: 16 residues. In nucleotides, the CDR3 is TGCGCCAGCAGCTTGTATGAAGGAGGCTCTGGAAACACCATATATTTT. It codes for CASSLYEGGSGNTIYF.

The CDR3 region has the DNA TGTGCCAGCAGCTTGGGGTCAGGGAGGCGCGAGCAGTACTTC. Protein product: CASSLGSGRREQYF. V usage is TRBV5-6 and J usage is TRBJ2-7; a weak D match, TRBD2 (6 bases). Germline CDR1 reads SGHDT; CDR2 reads YYEEEE. V dropped 0 bases and J dropped 6 bases, with 13 bases sitting between them. This CDR3 is built from 14 residues.

V gene TRBV2 combines with J gene TRBJ1-1; D not resolved. V dropped 5 bases and J dropped 0 bases, with 13 bases sitting between them. Germline V CDR1 and CDR2: SNHLY, FYNNEI. This CDR3 region has 15 residues. The CDR3 DNA sequence: TGTGCCAGCAGTCTTAAGACTGTGATGAACACTGAAGCTTTCTTT. Its protein is CASSLKTVMNTEAFF. The complete variable domain, with remaining parts taken from reference TRBV2 and TRBJ1-1, reads EPEVTQTPSHQVTQMGQEVILRCVPISNHLYFYWYRQILGQKVEFLVSFYNNEISEKSEIFDDQFSVERPDGSNFTLKIRSTKLEDSAMYFCASSLKTVMNTEAFFGQGTRLTVV.

The gene calls are TRBV5-1 and TRBJ2-7; the D gene is possibly TRBD2 (6 bases). V dropped 1 base and J dropped 0 bases, with 20 bases sitting between them. The CDR3 runs 18 residues. CDR1 and CDR2 (germline): SGHRS, YFSETQ. CDR3 DNA: TGCGCCAGCAGCTTGTCCGAGGGCAGGGAGGCCCTCTCCTACGAGCAGTACTTC. It translates to CASSLSEGREALSYEQYF.

The chain carries TRBV30 and TRBJ1-1; D remains unclear. The CDR3 runs 11 residues. Trimming took 3 bases from V and 5 from J, leaving 7 bases between them. The germline CDR1 and CDR2 sequences are GTSNPN and SVGIG (reference sequence). CDR3 in amino acids: CAWSLVTEAFF. The CDR3 coding sequence is TGTGCCTGGAGCCTAGTAACTGAAGCTTTCTTT.

The genes are TRBV10-2 and TRBJ1-1; no reliable D call. The germline gives CDR1 WSHSY, CDR2 SAAADI. This CDR3 spans 14 amino acids. V dropped 5 bases and J dropped 4 bases, with 14 bases sitting between them. CDR3 coding DNA: TGCGCCAGCAGTTGGGCCTACCCCCCCACTGAAGCTTTCTTT. Translating gives CASSWAYPPTEAFF.

With respect to this clone: At one end the junction does not follow the germline gene, possibly because of a read error. V is TRBV7-9 and J is TRBJ2-2; TRBD2 matches 9 bases. Germline CDR1 and CDR2: SEHNR and FQNEAQ (reference sequence). This CDR3 contains 14 residues. CDR3 DNA: TGTGCCAGCAGCTTAGCGGGGTCTAGCGGGGAACTGTTTTTT. As protein: CASSLAGSSGELFF.

This chain links TRBV28 with TRBJ1-5; D is ambiguous. Germline V CDR1 and CDR2: MDHEN, SYDVKM. Trimming removed 10 bases from V and 4 bases from J, with 11 bases in between. This CDR3 spans 12 amino acids. The CDR3 is CATRALNQPQHF. CDR3 DNA: TGTGCCACCCGAGCCCTAAATCAGCCCCAGCATTTT. Full variable domain (remainder filled in from reference TRBV28 and TRBJ1-5): DVKVTQSSRYLVKRTGEKVFLECVQDMDHENMFWYRQDPGLGLRLIYFSYDVKMKEKGDIPEGYSVSREKKERFSLILESASTNQTSMYLCATRALNQPQHFGDGTRLSIL.

The V and J genes are TRBV11-2 and TRBJ1-3, with 7 nucleotides matching TRBD1. The CDR3 is made up of 16 amino acids. Germline assignment: CDR1 SGHAT and CDR2 FQNNGV. The ends lost 6 bases at V and 0 bases at J; junction bases unmatched: 8. The CDR3 nucleotides read TGTGCCAGCAGTTTTACAGGGGCCCGCTCTGGAAACACCATATATTTT. Translating gives CASSFTGARSGNTIYF.